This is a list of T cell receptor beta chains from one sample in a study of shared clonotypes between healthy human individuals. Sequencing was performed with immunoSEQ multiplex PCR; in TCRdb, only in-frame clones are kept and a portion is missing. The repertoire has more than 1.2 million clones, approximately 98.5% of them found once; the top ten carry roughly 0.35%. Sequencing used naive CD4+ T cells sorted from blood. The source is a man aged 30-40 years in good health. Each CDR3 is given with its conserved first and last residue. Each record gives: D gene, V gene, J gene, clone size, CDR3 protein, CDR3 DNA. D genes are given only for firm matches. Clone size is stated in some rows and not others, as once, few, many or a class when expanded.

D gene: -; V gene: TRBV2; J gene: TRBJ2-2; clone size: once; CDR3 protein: CASRRQSAGELFF; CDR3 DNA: TGTGCCAGCAGGAGACAGAGTGCCGGGGAGCTGTTTTTT
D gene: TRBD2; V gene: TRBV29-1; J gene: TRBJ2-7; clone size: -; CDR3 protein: CSVEGRAGGSYEQYF; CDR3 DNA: TGCAGCGTTGAGGGTAGGGCGGGAGGATCGTACGAGCAGTACTTC
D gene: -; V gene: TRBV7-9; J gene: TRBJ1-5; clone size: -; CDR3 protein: CASSLHGGNQPQHF; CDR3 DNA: TGTGCCAGCAGCCTTCATGGGGGCAATCAGCCCCAGCATTTT
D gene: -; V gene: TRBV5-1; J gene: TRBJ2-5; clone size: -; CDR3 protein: CASSLTSNEETQYF; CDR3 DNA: TGCGCCAGCAGCTTGACTAGTAACGAAGAGACCCAGTACTTC
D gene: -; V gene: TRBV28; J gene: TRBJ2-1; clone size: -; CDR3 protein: CASSFKGFNNEQFF; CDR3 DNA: TGTGCCAGCAGTTTTAAGGGATTCAACAATGAGCAGTTCTTC
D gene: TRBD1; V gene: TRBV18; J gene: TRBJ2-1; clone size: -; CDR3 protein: CASSGQGAYNEQFF; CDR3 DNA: TGTGCCAGCTCCGGGCAGGGGGCCTACAATGAGCAGTTCTTC
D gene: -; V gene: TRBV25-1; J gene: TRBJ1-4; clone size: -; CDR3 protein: CASSEYLGTDDEKLFF; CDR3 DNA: TGTGCCAGCAGTGAATACTTGGGGACTGATGATGAAAAACTGTTTTTT
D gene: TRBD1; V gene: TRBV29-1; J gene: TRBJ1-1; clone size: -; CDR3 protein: CSVGDTGGTEAFF; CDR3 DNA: TGCAGCGTTGGAGACACAGGGGGCACTGAAGCTTTCTTT
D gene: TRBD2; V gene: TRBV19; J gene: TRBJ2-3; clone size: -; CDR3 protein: CASSKLAADTDTQYF; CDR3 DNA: TGTGCCAGTAGTAAACTAGCGGCCGACACAGATACGCAGTATTTT
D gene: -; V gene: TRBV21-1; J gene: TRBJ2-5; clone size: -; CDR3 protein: CASSKAGAQETQYF; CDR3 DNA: TGTGCCAGCAGCAAAGCGGGGGCCCAAGAGACCCAGTACTTC
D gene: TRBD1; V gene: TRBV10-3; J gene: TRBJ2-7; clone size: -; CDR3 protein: CAISSGTGSYEQYF; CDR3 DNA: TGTGCCATCAGCTCCGGGACAGGGTCCTACGAGCAGTACTTC
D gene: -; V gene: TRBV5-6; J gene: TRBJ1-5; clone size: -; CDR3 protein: CASSLDGVNQPQHF; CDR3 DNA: TGTGCCAGCAGCTTGGACGGAGTTAATCAGCCCCAGCATTTT
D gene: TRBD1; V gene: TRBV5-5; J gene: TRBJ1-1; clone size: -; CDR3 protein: CASSSPGGTEAFF; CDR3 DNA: TGTGCCAGCAGCTCTCCAGGGGGCACTGAAGCTTTCTTT